Below are 4 T cell receptor beta chains sequenced from a single sample in a study of blood T cells in healthy people across ages. For the second PCR, which ran for 7 to 11 cycles, a sample-barcoded 5' primer and a J-beta primer mix were used. MiXCR, run by TCRdb on the 5' RACE reads, gives a single entry per CDR3 protein. This table has roughly 1,800,000 distinct CDR3 sequences, about 49% appearing once. The sample taken for sequencing was blood. The receptors were sampled from a woman between 40 and 55 years old in good health.

J is TRBJ1-4 and V is TRBV10-3, with 7 nucleotides matching TRBD1. Per the germline V gene, CDR1 is ENHRY and CDR2 is SYGVKD. This CDR3 spans 17 amino acids. The V and J ends lost 9 bases and 7 bases, in that order; junction bases with no gene match: 20. The CDR3 sequence is CAMEAPKGRTGVEKLFF. In DNA, the CDR3 is TGTGCCATGGAGGCCCCTAAGGGCAGGACAGGAGTTGAAAAACTGTTTTTT.

This sequence joins TRBV7-9 and TRBJ2-5; D gene uncertain. CDR3 length equals 12 residues. V lost 4 bases, J lost 6 bases, and 9 bases lay in between. Germline CDR1 reads SEHNR; CDR2 reads FQNEAQ (reference sequence). The CDR3 is CASSSRTQTQYF. The CDR3 DNA reads TGTGCCAGCAGCTCTCGGACCCAGACCCAGTACTTC. Looking up the rest from reference TRBV7-9 and TRBJ2-5 gives the full variable domain: DTGVSQNPRHKITKRGQNVTFRCDPISEHNRLYWYRQTLGQGPEFLTYFQNEAQLEKSRLLSDRFSAERPKGSFSTLEIQRTEQGDSAMYLCASSSRTQTQYFGPGTRLLVL.

The chain joins TRBV6-2 or TRBV6-3 to TRBJ2-3; 13 nucleotides agree with TRBD2. Germline assignment: CDR1 MNHEY and CDR2 SVGEGT. This CDR3 contains 20 residues. V dropped 2 bases and J dropped 5; count of bases not matched to a gene: 16. The CDR3 sequence is CASSYKPGRTSGGSGDTQYF. In DNA form, the CDR3 reads TGTGCCAGCAGTTACAAACCGGGTCGGACTAGCGGGGGATCAGGAGATACGCAGTATTTT.

This clonotype occurred a few times. V and J are TRBV12-5 and TRBJ2-5; D unclear. V was pared by 8 bases and J by 11 bases, with 9 bases between. The CDR3 is 9 residues long. Germline V gene lookup returns CDR1 LGHNT and CDR2 FRNRAP. DNA of the CDR3: TGTGCTAGTAGCCCTGAGCAGTACTTC. Amino acids: CASSPEQYF.